What follows are 8 T cell receptor beta chains derived from one specimen sequenced in a study of metastatic and nonmetastatic thyroid tumors. From the PCR reads, TCRdb re-called clones with MiXCR. The sample comprises 75,000 to 95,000 clones, about 12% of which are singletons, and about 11% rests with the top ten. Thyroid surgery had not been preceded by any treatment in any patient. The sample comprised blood. The receptor source for this set is a female donor with papillary thyroid cancer or a benign thyroid nodule (not recorded which). Some clones in this sample may be carry-over from other donors' samples.

This clone occurred many times. The chain combines TRBV4-3 with TRBJ2-1; 11 bases line up with TRBD2. V lost 4 bases to trimming and J lost 8 bases; unmatched junction nucleotides: 10. CDR1 and CDR2 (germline): LGHNA, YSLEER. This CDR3 is built from 16 residues. CDR3 sequence (DNA): TGCGCCAGCAGCCCGGTCCTAGCGGGAGGTTGGTATGAGCAGTTCTTC. Translated, it gives CASSPVLAGGWYEQFF.

This clone was observed at least ten times. This chain joins TRBV19 and TRBJ1-5, with D unresolved. Trimming took 5 bases from V and 0 from J, leaving 14 bases between them. CDR1 and CDR2 (germline): LNHDA, SQIVND (reference sequence). This CDR3 contains 16 residues. DNA for the CDR3: TGTGCCAGTAGTTTCCGCGGGAGTCATAGCAATCAGCCCCAGCATTTT. Amino acids: CASSFRGSHSNQPQHF.

This clone was observed many times. V is TRBV24-1 and J is TRBJ2-3, with D possibly being TRBD2 (6 bases). In germline, CDR1 is KGHDR, CDR2 SFDVKD. This CDR3 is built from 17 residues. Trimming stripped 4 bases from V and 2 bases from J, with 18 bases between. Here the CDR3 reads CATSDPKDYLDTDTQYF. For the CDR3, the DNA is TGTGCCACCAGTGACCCCAAGGACTACTTAGACACAGATACGCAGTATTTT.

Note on this clone: A read error may be the cause here, since a much bigger clone is one base away. The gene calls are TRBV20-1 and TRBJ2-5; no reliable D call. The CDR3 sequence is 15 residues long. Trimming pared 2 bases from V and 4 bases from J, leaving 17 bases between. Per germline, CDR1 DFQATT and CDR2 SNEGSKA (reference sequence). The CDR3 reads CSARPWTGFLETQYF. The CDR3 DNA reads TGCAGTGCTAGACCCTGGACCGGTTTTCTAGAGACCCAGTACTTC.

This clone was counted ten times or more. The CDR3 region is CASSPHIGTAVFSGANVLTF. CDR3 sequence (DNA): TGTGCCAGCAGCCCCCACATCGGGACAGCCGTCTTCTCTGGGGCCAACGTCCTGACTTTC. J is TRBJ2-6 and V is TRBV3-1; 7 nucleotides line up with TRBD1. The CDR3 sequence is 20 residues long. Germline CDR1 reads LGHDT; CDR2 reads YNNKEL (reference sequence). J was trimmed by 0 bases and V by 4 bases; bases with no gene match: 15.

This clone was counted many times. The chain combines TRBV27 with TRBJ1-6; no clear D. V lost 4 bases and J lost 1, with 11 bases in between. Germline CDR1 is MNHEY and CDR2 is SMNVEV (reference sequence). This CDR3 has 16 residues. CDR3 DNA: TGTGCCAGCAGTTCAGGCAGAAGTTCCTATAATTCACCCCTCCACTTT. It specifies CASSSGRSSYNSPLHF.

In this sample, this clone turned up many times. The J gene is TRBJ2-3, the V gene TRBV6-1, with 7 bases fitting TRBD1. The CDR3 is made up of 15 amino acids. Germline V gene sequence: CDR1 MNHNS, CDR2 SASEGT. Trimming cost V 4 bases and J 3 bases; bases outside gene matches: 7. CDR3 bases: TGTGCCAGCAGTGGACAGGGAAGGGTGACAGATACGCAGTATTTT. Protein product: CASSGQGRVTDTQYF.

This clone was seen many times. V and J are TRBV20-1 and TRBJ1-6, with D possibly matching TRBD1 (5 bases). V dropped 3 bases and J dropped 9 bases, with 18 bases sitting between them. This CDR3 is 15 amino acids long. Germline CDR1 DFQATT, CDR2 SNEGSKA (reference sequence). DNA for the CDR3: TGCAGTGCTAGGAGTTCGGGGGAAAATCTTTCACCCCTCCACTTT. This gives the protein CSARSSGENLSPLHF.